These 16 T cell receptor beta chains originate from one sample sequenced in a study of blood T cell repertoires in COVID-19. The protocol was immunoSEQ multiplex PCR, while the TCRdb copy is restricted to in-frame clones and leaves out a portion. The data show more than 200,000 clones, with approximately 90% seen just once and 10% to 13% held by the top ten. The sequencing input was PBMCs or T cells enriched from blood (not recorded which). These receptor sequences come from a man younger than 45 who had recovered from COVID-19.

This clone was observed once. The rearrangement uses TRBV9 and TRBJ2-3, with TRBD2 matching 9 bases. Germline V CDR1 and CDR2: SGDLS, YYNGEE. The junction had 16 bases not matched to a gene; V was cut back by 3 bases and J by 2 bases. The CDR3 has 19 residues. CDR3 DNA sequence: TGTGCCAGCAGCGCCCCTTCGCGGGGGGGGTCGAGTTCCACAGATACGCAGTATTTT. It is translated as CASSAPSRGGSSSTDTQYF.

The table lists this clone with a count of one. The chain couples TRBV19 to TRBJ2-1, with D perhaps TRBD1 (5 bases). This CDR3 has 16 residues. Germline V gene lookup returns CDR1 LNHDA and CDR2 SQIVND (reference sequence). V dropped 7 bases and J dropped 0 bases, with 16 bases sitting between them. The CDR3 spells CASTPQGHSSYNEQFF. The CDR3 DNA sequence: TGTGCCAGTACCCCGCAGGGCCATAGCTCCTACAATGAGCAGTTCTTC.

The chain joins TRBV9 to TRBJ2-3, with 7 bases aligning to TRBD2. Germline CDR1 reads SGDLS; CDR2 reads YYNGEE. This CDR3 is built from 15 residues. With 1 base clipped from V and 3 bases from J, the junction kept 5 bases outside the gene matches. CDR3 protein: CASSVSSGSTDTQYF. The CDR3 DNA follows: TGTGCCAGCAGCGTAAGTAGCGGGTCGACAGATACGCAGTATTTT. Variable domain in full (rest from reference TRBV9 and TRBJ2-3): DSGVTQTPKHLITATGQRVTLRCSPRSGDLSVYWYQQSLDQGLQFLIQYYNGEERAKGNILERFSAQQFPDLHSELNLSSLELGDSALYFCASSVSSGSTDTQYFGPGTRLTVL.

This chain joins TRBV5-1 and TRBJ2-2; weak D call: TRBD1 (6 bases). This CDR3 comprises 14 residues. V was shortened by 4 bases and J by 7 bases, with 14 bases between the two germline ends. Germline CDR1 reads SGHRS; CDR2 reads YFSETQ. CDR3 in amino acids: CASSTDSQGGELFF. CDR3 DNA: TGCGCCAGCAGCACGGACAGTCAAGGCGGGGAGCTGTTTTTT.

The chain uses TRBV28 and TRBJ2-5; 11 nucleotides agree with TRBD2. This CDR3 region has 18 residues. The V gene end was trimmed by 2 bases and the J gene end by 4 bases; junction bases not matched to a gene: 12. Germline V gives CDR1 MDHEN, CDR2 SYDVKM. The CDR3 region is CASSLIPRLAGYRETQYF. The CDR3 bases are TGTGCCAGCAGTTTAATCCCCCGACTAGCGGGATATCGAGAGACCCAGTACTTC.

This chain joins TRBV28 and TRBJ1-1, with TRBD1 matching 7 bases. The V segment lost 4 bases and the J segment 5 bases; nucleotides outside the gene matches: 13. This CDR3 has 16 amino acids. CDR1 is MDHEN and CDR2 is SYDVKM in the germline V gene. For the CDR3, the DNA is TGTGCCAGCAGTTCTAACCGACAGGGATTCGGAACTGAAGCTTTCTTT. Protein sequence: CASSSNRQGFGTEAFF.

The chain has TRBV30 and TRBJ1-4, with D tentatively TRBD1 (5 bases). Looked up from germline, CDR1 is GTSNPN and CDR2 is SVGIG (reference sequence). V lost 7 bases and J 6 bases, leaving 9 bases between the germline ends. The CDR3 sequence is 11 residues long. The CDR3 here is CAFRDYEKLFF. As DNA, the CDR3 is TGTGCCTTCCGGGACTATGAAAAACTGTTTTTT.

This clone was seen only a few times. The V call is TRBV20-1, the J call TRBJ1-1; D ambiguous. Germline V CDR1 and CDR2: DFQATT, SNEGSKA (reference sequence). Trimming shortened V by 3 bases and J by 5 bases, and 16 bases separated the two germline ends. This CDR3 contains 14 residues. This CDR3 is CSASWPEDWTEAFF. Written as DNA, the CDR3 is TGCAGTGCTAGTTGGCCGGAGGATTGGACTGAAGCTTTCTTT.

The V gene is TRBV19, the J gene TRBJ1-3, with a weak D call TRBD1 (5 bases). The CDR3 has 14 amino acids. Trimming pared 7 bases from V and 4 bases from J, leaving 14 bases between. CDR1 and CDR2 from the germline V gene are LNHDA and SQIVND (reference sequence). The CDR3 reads CASTSGGSGNTIYF. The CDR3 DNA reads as TGTGCCAGTACCTCGGGGGGTTCCGGAAACACCATATATTTT.

This CDR3 is CATSASGTRYEQFF. The CDR3 DNA reads TGTGCCACCAGCGCTTCCGGGACTAGGTATGAGCAGTTCTTC. The chain recombines TRBV24-1 with TRBJ2-1; 8 bases match TRBD2. This CDR3 comprises 14 residues. Germline values: CDR1 KGHDR, CDR2 SFDVKD. V lost 7 bases and J lost 8; bases outside the gene matches: 9.

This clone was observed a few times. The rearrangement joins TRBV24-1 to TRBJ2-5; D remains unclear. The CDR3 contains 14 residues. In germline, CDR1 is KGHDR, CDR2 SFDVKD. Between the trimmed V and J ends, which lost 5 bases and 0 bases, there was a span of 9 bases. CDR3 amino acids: CATSGGQNQETQYF. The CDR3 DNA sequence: TGTGCCACCAGTGGCGGCCAGAACCAAGAGACCCAGTACTTC.

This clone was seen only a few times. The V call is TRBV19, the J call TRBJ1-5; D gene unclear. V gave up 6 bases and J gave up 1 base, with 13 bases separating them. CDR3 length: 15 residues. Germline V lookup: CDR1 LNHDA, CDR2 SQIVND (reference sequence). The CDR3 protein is CASSLTPISNQPQHF. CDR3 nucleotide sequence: TGTGCCAGTAGCCTCACACCGATAAGCAATCAGCCCCAGCATTTT.

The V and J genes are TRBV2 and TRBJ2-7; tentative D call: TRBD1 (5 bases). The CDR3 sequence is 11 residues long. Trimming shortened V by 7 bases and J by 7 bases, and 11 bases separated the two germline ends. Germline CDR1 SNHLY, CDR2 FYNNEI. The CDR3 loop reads CASKKQVEQYF. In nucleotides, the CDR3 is TGTGCCAGCAAGAAACAGGTAGAGCAGTACTTC.

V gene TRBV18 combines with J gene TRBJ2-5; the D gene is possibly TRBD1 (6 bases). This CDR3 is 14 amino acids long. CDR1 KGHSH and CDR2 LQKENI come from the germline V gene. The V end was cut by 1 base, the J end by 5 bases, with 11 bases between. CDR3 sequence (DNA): TGTGCCAGCTCACCACAGTCAGGGGCCGAGACCCAGTACTTC. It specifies CASSPQSGAETQYF.

The CDR3 DNA follows: TGTGCCTGCAGTAGCAACACTGAAGCTTTCTTT. It is translated as CACSSNTEAFF. V and J are TRBV30 and TRBJ1-1; the D is unclear. The V end was cut by 6 bases, the J end by 2 bases, with 7 bases between. This CDR3 comprises 11 residues. CDR1 is GTSNPN, CDR2 SVGIG, per germline (reference sequence). Full variable domain (rest looked up from reference TRBV30 and TRBJ1-1): SQTIHQWPATLVQPVGSPLSLECTVEGTSNPNLYWYRQAAGRGLQLLFYSVGIGQISSEVPQNLSASRPQDRQFILSSKKLLLSDSGFYLCACSSNTEAFFGQGTRLTVV.

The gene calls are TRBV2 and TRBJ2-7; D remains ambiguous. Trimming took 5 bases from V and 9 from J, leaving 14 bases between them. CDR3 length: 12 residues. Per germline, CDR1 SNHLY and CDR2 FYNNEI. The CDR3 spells CASSPSRQAQYF. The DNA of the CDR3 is TGTGCCAGCAGTCCCAGCAGGCAAGCGCAGTACTTC.